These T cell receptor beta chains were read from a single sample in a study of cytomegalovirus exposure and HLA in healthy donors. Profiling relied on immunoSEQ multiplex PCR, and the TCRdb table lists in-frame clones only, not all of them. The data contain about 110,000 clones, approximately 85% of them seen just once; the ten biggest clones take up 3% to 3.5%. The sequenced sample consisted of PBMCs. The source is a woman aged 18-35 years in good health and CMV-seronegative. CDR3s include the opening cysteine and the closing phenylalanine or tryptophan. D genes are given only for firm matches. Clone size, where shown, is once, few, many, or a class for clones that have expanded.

DNA: TGTGCCAGCAGTTACCGCTCCTACAATGAGCAGTTCTTC
CDR3: CASSYRSYNEQFF
J: TRBJ2-1
V: TRBV6-5
size: .
D: .

DNA: TGCGCCAGCATGACCGACAGGGACCGCGAGCAGTACTTC
CDR3: CASMTDRDREQYF
J: TRBJ2-7
V: TRBV5-1
size: .
D: TRBD1

DNA: TGTGCCTGGAGTGTTGGCGGGGGGGCCAGTGAGCAGTTCTTC
CDR3: CAWSVGGGASEQFF
J: TRBJ2-1
V: TRBV30
size: .
D: TRBD2

DNA: TGTGCCAGCAGTCCCATTGGGGTAGCGGGGCTCCACAATGAGCAGTTCTTC
CDR3: CASSPIGVAGLHNEQFF
J: TRBJ2-1
V: TRBV28
size: .
D: TRBD2

DNA: TGTGCCAGCTCACCACCGAGTTTGGATCTGGGGGGTGGCTACACCTTC
CDR3: CASSPPSLDLGGGYTF
J: TRBJ1-2
V: TRBV18
size: few
D: .

DNA: TGTGCCAGCAGTGAAGGAGCTAATCAGCCCCAGCATTTT
CDR3: CASSEGANQPQHF
J: TRBJ1-5
V: TRBV2
size: .
D: .

DNA: TGTGCCAGCAGCCAAGTGGGCGGGGGGGCATATGAGCAGTTCTTC
CDR3: CASSQVGGGAYEQFF
J: TRBJ2-1
V: TRBV14
size: .
D: TRBD2

DNA: TGTGCCAGCAGTTACTCGGCGGAAGGGGACACCGGGGAGCTGTTTTTT
CDR3: CASSYSAEGDTGELFF
J: TRBJ2-2
V: TRBV6-5
size: .
D: .

DNA: TGTGCCAGCAGCAAATCGGAGTCGGGGGAGGAGAACTATGGCTACACCTTC
CDR3: CASSKSESGEENYGYTF
J: TRBJ1-2
V: TRBV21-1
size: once
D: .

DNA: TGCAGTGCTAGAGCAGACTACGAGCAGTACTTC
CDR3: CSARADYEQYF
J: TRBJ2-7
V: TRBV20-1
size: .
D: .

DNA: TGTGCCAGCGGGGGGGAGACCCAGTACTTC
CDR3: CASGGETQYF
J: TRBJ2-5
V: TRBV9
size: .
D: .

DNA: TGTGCCAGCAGCTTGGGACATAACTATGGCTACACCTTC
CDR3: CASSLGHNYGYTF
J: TRBJ1-2
V: TRBV11-2
size: .
D: .

DNA: TGTGCCAGCAGTTCAGGGGAAACCTACAATGAGCAGTTCTTC
CDR3: CASSSGETYNEQFF
J: TRBJ2-1
V: TRBV6-5
size: .
D: .

DNA: TGTGCCAGCAGCTTATTGCCAGGGAACTATGGCTACACCTTC
CDR3: CASSLLPGNYGYTF
J: TRBJ1-2
V: TRBV7-3
size: .
D: .

DNA: TGTGCCAGCAGTTACTCGAGTAATCAGCCCCAGCATTTT
CDR3: CASSYSSNQPQHF
J: TRBJ1-5
V: TRBV6-5
size: .
D: .

DNA: TGTGCCAGCATCTACAGGGCAGATACGCAGTATTTT
CDR3: CASIYRADTQYF
J: TRBJ2-3
V: TRBV2
size: .
D: .

DNA: TGTGCCTGTGTGGACAGGGGCTACGAGCAGTACTTC
CDR3: CACVDRGYEQYF
J: TRBJ2-7
V: TRBV30
size: .
D: TRBD1

DNA: TGTGCCAGCAGCGCTGGGACAGACAATGAGCAGTTCTTC
CDR3: CASSAGTDNEQFF
J: TRBJ2-1
V: TRBV9
size: .
D: TRBD1

DNA: TGTGCCCCCAGGGGGCCTTGCGAGCAGTACTTC
CDR3: CAPRGPCEQYF
J: TRBJ2-7
V: TRBV7-8
size: few
D: TRBD1

DNA: TGTGCCTGGGCTAGCGGGGGGGCGCGAGAGACCCAGTACTTC
CDR3: CAWASGGARETQYF
J: TRBJ2-5
V: TRBV30
size: few
D: TRBD2

DNA: TGTGCCAGCAGCCCAGGACTAGCGGGGGGTATAAATGAGCAGTTCTTC
CDR3: CASSPGLAGGINEQFF
J: TRBJ2-1
V: TRBV5-4
size: .
D: TRBD2

DNA: TGTGCCTTATCCCTTAAGGGGCGGGGAAGCAATCAGCCCCAGCATTTT
CDR3: CALSLKGRGSNQPQHF
J: TRBJ1-5
V: TRBV30
size: .
D: .

DNA: TGTGCCAGCAGCTTAACTAGCGGGGGAAAGGGTAGCACAGATACGCAGTATTTT
CDR3: CASSLTSGGKGSTDTQYF
J: TRBJ2-3
V: TRBV7-9
size: .
D: TRBD2

DNA: TGTGCCAGTAGTATAGGGGACAGGAGAAACTACGAGCAGTACTTC
CDR3: CASSIGDRRNYEQYF
J: TRBJ2-7
V: TRBV19
size: .
D: TRBD1

DNA: TGTGCCAGCAGTTTGGGGGGTATGGTAAACGAGCAGTACTTC
CDR3: CASSLGGMVNEQYF
J: TRBJ2-7
V: TRBV6-5
size: .
D: .

DNA: TGTGCCAGCAACCCGGACAGGGGAGGCTACACCTTC
CDR3: CASNPDRGGYTF
J: TRBJ1-2
V: TRBV2
size: .
D: TRBD1

DNA: TGTGCCTGGAAGGACAGGCTATCTAGGAATGAGCAGTTCTTC
CDR3: CAWKDRLSRNEQFF
J: TRBJ2-1
V: TRBV30
size: .
D: TRBD1

DNA: TGTGCCAGCAGTTACTTGACGACAGGGAACTATGGCTACACCTTC
CDR3: CASSYLTTGNYGYTF
J: TRBJ1-2
V: TRBV6-5
size: .
D: TRBD1

DNA: TGTGCCAGCAGCTGGAGGACAGGGGGTGACTATGGCTACACCTTC
CDR3: CASSWRTGGDYGYTF
J: TRBJ1-2
V: TRBV7-9
size: few
D: TRBD1

DNA: TGTGCCTGGAGTGTACTAAACTATGAGCAGTTCTTC
CDR3: CAWSVLNYEQFF
J: TRBJ2-1
V: TRBV30
size: once
D: .

DNA: TGTGCCAGCAACCACGGGACATACACCGGGGAGCTGTTTTTT
CDR3: CASNHGTYTGELFF
J: TRBJ2-2
V: TRBV7-9
size: .
D: .

DNA: TGCACAACAGACACTGAAGCTTTCTTT
CDR3: CTTDTEAFF
J: TRBJ1-1
V: TRBV20-1
size: .
D: .

DNA: TGTGCCAGCAGTGATGGGACAAGGTTAGGCTACACCTTC
CDR3: CASSDGTRLGYTF
J: TRBJ1-2
V: TRBV25-1
size: .
D: .

DNA: TGTGCCAGCAGTGGACGGACAGCATCGGCGCAGTTCTTC
CDR3: CASSGRTASAQFF
J: TRBJ2-1
V: TRBV2
size: .
D: .

DNA: TGCGCCAGCAGCCAGAATGCGGGGGAGGCTAATGAAAAACTGTTTTTT
CDR3: CASSQNAGEANEKLFF
J: TRBJ1-4
V: TRBV5-1
size: .
D: .

DNA: TGTGCCAGCAGCCGGACTAGCGGGTTTCAGAATGAGCAGTTCTTC
CDR3: CASSRTSGFQNEQFF
J: TRBJ2-1
V: TRBV9
size: .
D: TRBD2

DNA: TGTGCCAGCAGTCGTACAGGGGGTGATAGCAATCAGCCCCAGCATTTT
CDR3: CASSRTGGDSNQPQHF
J: TRBJ1-5
V: TRBV7-9
size: .
D: TRBD1

DNA: TGTGCCAGTAGTATAGTGTTGGGGGGACAGGCGAACACTGAAGCTTTCTTT
CDR3: CASSIVLGGQANTEAFF
J: TRBJ1-1
V: TRBV19
size: .
D: TRBD1

DNA: TGTGCCAGCAGTCGGGACAATGGGGAGACCCAGTACTTC
CDR3: CASSRDNGETQYF
J: TRBJ2-5
V: TRBV2
size: .
D: .

DNA: TGTGCCAGCAGCCAAGCAGGGACTAGCGGGGCGAACAAGCAGTATTTT
CDR3: CASSQAGTSGANKQYF
J: TRBJ2-3
V: TRBV14
size: .
D: TRBD2

DNA: TGTGCCAGCAGCGAGGGACAGAAATACAATGAGCAGTTCTTC
CDR3: CASSEGQKYNEQFF
J: TRBJ2-1
V: TRBV5-4
size: .
D: TRBD1

DNA: TGTGCCAGCAGTCTCTATTTAGCGGGGGGGCCCTACGAGCAGTACTTC
CDR3: CASSLYLAGGPYEQYF
J: TRBJ2-7
V: TRBV28
size: .
D: TRBD2

DNA: TGTGCCAGCAGTGAGGGCGAGGGAGGGCACACTGAAGCTTTCTTT
CDR3: CASSEGEGGHTEAFF
J: TRBJ1-1
V: TRBV2
size: .
D: .

DNA: TGTGCCAGCACCTTCTCATCAGGGGCTGAAGAGCAGTACTTC
CDR3: CASTFSSGAEEQYF
J: TRBJ2-7
V: TRBV7-9
size: few
D: .

DNA: TGTGCCAGCAGTCTGCGGCATAACGACGCTCGCTCTGGGGCCAACGTCCTGACTTTC
CDR3: CASSLRHNDARSGANVLTF
J: TRBJ2-6
V: TRBV5-6
size: .
D: .

DNA: TGCGCCAGCAGTGAGTCTGCTGGGGCCCACGAGCAGTACTTC
CDR3: CASSESAGAHEQYF
J: TRBJ2-7
V: TRBV10-2
size: .
D: .

DNA: TGCAGCGTTGTCCCCCAGACAGGGGGCCACACTCGGGAAAAACTGTTTTTT
CDR3: CSVVPQTGGHTREKLFF
J: TRBJ1-4
V: TRBV29-1
size: .
D: TRBD1

DNA: TGCGCCAGCAACACCGGGACAGGGGTCGGCTACACCTTC
CDR3: CASNTGTGVGYTF
J: TRBJ1-2
V: TRBV5-1
size: .
D: TRBD1

DNA: TGTGCCAGCAGCTTTGGACAGGAGGTCCAGCCCCAGCATTTT
CDR3: CASSFGQEVQPQHF
J: TRBJ1-5
V: TRBV7-9
size: .
D: TRBD1

DNA: TGCAGCGTTGACCCGGGCGCGGGAGGAAACACCATATATTTT
CDR3: CSVDPGAGGNTIYF
J: TRBJ1-3
V: TRBV29-1
size: .
D: .

DNA: TGCGCCAGCAGCCGCACTAGCGGGGGAGGAGATACGCAGTATTTT
CDR3: CASSRTSGGGDTQYF
J: TRBJ2-3
V: TRBV5-1
size: once
D: TRBD2

DNA: TGTGCCAGCGAGGTGAAGGCCCCAGATACGCAGTATTTT
CDR3: CASEVKAPDTQYF
J: TRBJ2-3
V: TRBV2
size: .
D: .

DNA: TGTGCCAGCAGTCTGGGGAAGGACACTGGCAATCAGCCCCAGCATTTT
CDR3: CASSLGKDTGNQPQHF
J: TRBJ1-5
V: TRBV28
size: .
D: .